The 22 T cell receptor beta chains below were found in one sample sequenced in a study of PD-L1 blockade in urothelial cancer. Method: immunoSEQ multiplex PCR; TCRdb's copy keeps in-frame clones and lacks some. Seen here are some 25,000 clones, approximately 86% observed once, and the top ten hold approximately 31%. The specimen was PBMCs, collected around atezolizumab (anti-PD-L1) treatment. These receptors came from a man aged 60 to 69 with urothelial cancer.

This chain links TRBV28 with TRBJ1-2, with D maybe TRBD1 (6 bases). V was clipped by 6 bases and J by 3 bases, with 17 bases between them. From germline, CDR1 is MDHEN and CDR2 SYDVKM. This CDR3 spans 15 amino acids. CDR3 DNA sequence: TGTGCCAGCAGCAGACCTACAGGGCGGGACTATGGCTACACCTTC. Translation: CASSRPTGRDYGYTF.

The CDR3 DNA reads as TGTGCCAGCAGTGAAAGAACAGGGGATGAAAAACTGTTTTTT. Residues: CASSERTGDEKLFF. The chain employs TRBV2 and TRBJ1-4; TRBD1 agrees at 7 bases. CDR1 and CDR2 from the germline V gene are SNHLY and FYNNEI. After removal of 2 bases from V and 6 bases from J, the junction contained 3 bases not matched to a gene. The CDR3 covers 14 residues.

V gene TRBV7-3 combines with J gene TRBJ2-3; 16 bases match TRBD2. Germline V gives CDR1 SGHTA, CDR2 FQGTGA. The J segment lost 3 bases and the V segment lost 5 bases, leaving 5 bases of the junction unmatched. The CDR3 has 17 amino acids. The CDR3, as DNA: TGTGCCAGCAGCCACTGGGGACTAGCGGGGGGGACAGATACGCAGTATTTT. Its translation is CASSHWGLAGGTDTQYF.

The chain recombines TRBV19 with TRBJ1-2; possible D gene TRBD1, 5 bases. Germline V gives CDR1 LNHDA, CDR2 SQIVND (reference sequence). The V end was cut by 4 bases, the J end by 1 base, with 16 bases between. CDR3 length equals 16 residues. The CDR3 is CASSKRAKTDNYGYTF. The CDR3 DNA reads as TGTGCCAGTAGTAAACGAGCCAAGACAGATAACTATGGCTACACCTTC.

The chain carries TRBV30 and TRBJ2-7, with 7 positions matching TRBD1. The germline CDR1 and CDR2 sequences are GTSNPN and SVGIG (reference sequence). This CDR3 has 15 amino acids. Trimming cost V 2 bases and J 1 base; bases outside gene matches: 8. CDR3: CAWSSSTGLSYEQYF. The CDR3 DNA reads as TGTGCCTGGAGTAGCTCGACAGGGCTTTCCTACGAGCAGTACTTC.

Note on this clone: At one boundary the junction diverges from the germline segment, which might be a read error. The chain is built from TRBV5-4 and TRBJ2-2; 9 bases are shared with TRBD1. Germline CDR1 reads SGHNT; CDR2 reads YYREEE (reference sequence). This CDR3 region has 16 residues. In nucleotides, the CDR3 is TGTGCCAGCAGCTCGTGGACAGGGGCGAAGACCGGGGAGCTGTTTTTT. Translation gives CASSSWTGAKTGELFF.

The chain links TRBV28 to TRBJ2-2; 8 bases fit TRBD1. This CDR3 has 15 residues. CDR1 is MDHEN and CDR2 is SYDVKM in the germline V gene. After removal of 6 bases from V and 4 bases from J, the junction contained 7 bases not matched to a gene. The CDR3 nucleotides read TGTGCCAGCAGAGTGGACAGGGTGGGCACCGGGGAGCTGTTTTTT. Translated: CASRVDRVGTGELFF.

The V gene is TRBV18, the J gene TRBJ1-1; TRBD1 agrees at 8 bases. V lost 6 bases, J lost 2 bases, and 8 bases stayed unmatched. Germline V gene sequence: CDR1 KGHSH, CDR2 LQKENI. CDR3 length: 15 residues. The CDR3 loop reads CASSQGQGLNTEAFF. CDR3 coding DNA: TGTGCCAGCTCGCAAGGACAGGGTTTAAACACTGAAGCTTTCTTT.

The V and J genes are TRBV7-2 and TRBJ2-3, with D uncertain. CDR1 SGHTA and CDR2 FQGNSA come from the germline V gene. This CDR3 is built from 14 residues. V lost 0 bases and J lost 3, with 7 bases in between. The CDR3 region has the DNA TGTGCCAGCAGCTTAGCTTGGCAAACAGATACGCAGTATTTT. Its translation: CASSLAWQTDTQYF.

The V gene is TRBV18, the J gene TRBJ2-7, with TRBD2 matching 7 bases. Germline CDR1 is KGHSH and CDR2 is LQKENI. The CDR3 covers 16 residues. The ends lost 3 bases at V and 0 bases at J; junction bases unmatched: 8. The CDR3 nucleotides are TGTGCCAGCTCACCCTCTCCGGGGAGGGCCTCCTACGAGCAGTACTTC. Its translation: CASSPSPGRASYEQYF.

V is TRBV19 and J is TRBJ1-1; a possible D gene is TRBD1 (6 bases). The CDR3 is 12 residues long. V was clipped by 8 bases and J by 2 bases, with 9 bases between them. The germline V gene encodes CDR1 LNHDA and CDR2 SQIVND (reference sequence). Here the CDR3 reads CASAQGNTEAFF. The CDR3 DNA reads as TGTGCCAGTGCACAGGGTAACACTGAAGCTTTCTTT.

V gene TRBV2 combines with J gene TRBJ1-2, with a tentative D call TRBD1 (6 bases). CDR3 length: 12 residues. V lost 6 bases and J 8 bases, leaving 13 bases between the germline ends. Germline CDR1 reads SNHLY; CDR2 reads FYNNEI. The CDR3 reads CASSITGSGYTF. The CDR3 bases are TGTGCCAGCAGCATTACAGGGTCCGGCTACACCTTC.

The CDR3 region has the DNA TGTGCCAGCAGTGACTCGACTAGCGGGGGGGGAACAGATACGCAGTATTTT. This codes for CASSDSTSGGGTDTQYF. The chain couples TRBV6-4 to TRBJ2-3; 14 bases are shared with TRBD2. There are 17 residues in the CDR3. The V segment lost 0 bases and the J segment 3 bases; nucleotides outside the gene matches: 2. Germline V gene data show CDR1 as MRHNA and CDR2 as SNTAGT.

The DNA of the CDR3 is TGTGCCAGCAGCCTAGGAGCGGGAGTTTTCGAGCAGTTCTTC. It yields the protein CASSLGAGVFEQFF. V usage is TRBV5-8 and J usage is TRBJ2-1; 8 bases match TRBD2. The V and J ends lost 4 bases and 10 bases, in that order; junction bases with no gene match: 10. CDR1 and CDR2 from the germline V gene are SGHTS and YDEGEE. The CDR3 covers 14 residues.

This clone was counted only a few times. The chain carries TRBV19 and TRBJ1-5, with 9 bases matching TRBD1. This CDR3 is built from 14 residues. V lost 7 bases and J lost 6; bases outside the gene matches: 7. Germline V lookup: CDR1 LNHDA, CDR2 SQIVND (reference sequence). The CDR3 loop reads CASNTGGNRQPQHF. The DNA of the CDR3 is TGTGCCAGTAATACAGGGGGCAATCGTCAGCCCCAGCATTTT.

This chain links TRBV4-1 with TRBJ2-3, with 12 nucleotides matching TRBD2. Trimming removed 0 bases from V and 4 bases from J; junction bases left unmatched: 8. The CDR3 is 18 residues long. Germline CDR1 is MGHRA and CDR2 is YSYEKL. Written as DNA, the CDR3 is TGCGCCAGCAGCCAAGATCGGGCTAGCGGGAGGGCCGCAGATACGCAGTATTTT. Encoded protein: CASSQDRASGRAADTQYF.

This clone was seen a few times. V usage is TRBV28 and J usage is TRBJ1-1; possible D gene TRBD1, 6 bases. The CDR3 length is 13 residues. CDR1 MDHEN and CDR2 SYDVKM come from the germline V gene. V was pared by 2 bases and J by 8 bases, with 12 bases between. The CDR3 sequence: CASSLDAGGEAFF. The CDR3 DNA follows: TGTGCCAGCAGTTTAGACGCGGGGGGCGAAGCTTTCTTT.

This clone has more than one count but fewer than ten. The chain is built from TRBV4-2 and TRBJ2-1; a possible D gene is TRBD1 (6 bases). In germline, CDR1 is LGHNA, CDR2 YNFKEQ. The germline V and J ends were trimmed by 0 bases and 5 bases, with 17 bases remaining between them. This CDR3 has 17 amino acids. The CDR3 sequence: CASSQDPRGVANNEQFF. DNA of the CDR3: TGTGCCAGCAGCCAAGATCCCAGGGGAGTAGCAAACAATGAGCAGTTCTTC.

The chain couples TRBV27 to TRBJ2-1, with TRBD1 matching over 8 bases. The V gene end was trimmed by 7 bases and the J gene end by 4 bases; junction bases not matched to a gene: 6. CDR1 and CDR2 (germline): MNHEY, SMNVEV (reference sequence). The CDR3 has 14 amino acids. CDR3 nucleotides: TGTGCCAGCACCCGGGACAGGACATACAATGAGCAGTTCTTC. Translation: CASTRDRTYNEQFF.

The V and J genes are TRBV12-5 and TRBJ2-2; 8 nucleotides match TRBD1. Germline V gene data show CDR1 as LGHNT and CDR2 as FRNRAP. Losses at the gene ends were 8 bases for V and 0 bases for J; bases not matched to a gene: 5. The CDR3 is made up of 15 amino acids. This CDR3 reads CASPAGQANTGELFF. Here the CDR3 DNA reads TGTGCTAGTCCCGCGGGACAGGCGAACACCGGGGAGCTGTTTTTT.

The chain recombines TRBV5-1 with TRBJ2-3; no clear D gene. V was shortened by 0 bases and J by 0 bases, with 8 bases between the two germline ends. The CDR3 covers 15 residues. From germline, CDR1 is SGHRS and CDR2 YFSETQ. CDR3 nucleotide sequence: TGCGCCAGCAGCTTGGCAGCGCAGAGCACAGATACGCAGTATTTT. It translates to CASSLAAQSTDTQYF. The entire variable domain, with the rest obtained from reference TRBV5-1 and TRBJ2-3, is as follows: KAGVTQTPRYLIKTRGQQVTLSCSPISGHRSVSWYQQTPGQGLQFLFEYFSETQRNKGNFPGRFSGRQFSNSRSEMNVSTLELGDSALYLCASSLAAQSTDTQYFGPGTRLTVL.

The V call is TRBV5-5, the J call TRBJ2-5; D remains unclear. Trimming left V 2 bases short and J 4 bases short, with 6 bases between. Germline-derived CDR1 and CDR2 are SGHKS and YYEKEE (reference sequence). This CDR3 spans 12 amino acids. The CDR3 sequence is CASSLLAETQYF. DNA for the CDR3: TGTGCCAGCAGCTTATTGGCAGAGACCCAGTACTTC. Combining the CDR3 with reference TRBV5-5 and TRBJ2-5 gives the whole variable domain DAGVTQSPTHLIKTRGQQVTLRCSPISGHKSVSWYQQVLGQGPQFIFQYYEKEERGRGNFPDRFSARQFPNYSSELNVNALLLGDSALYLCASSLLAETQYFGPGTRLLVL.